This TCR beta chain was retrieved from a study of cytomegalovirus exposure and HLA in healthy donors. Study-wide results and caveats: The authors reported that TCR beta sequences could predict HLA-A and HLA-B alleles. These predictions were accurate for most subjects in the first cohort.

Details on this clone: What it recognizes is unknown.

The PCR made use of 60 Vbeta and 13 Jbeta primers. Source study methods: There were around 80 million unique TCR beta chains by a later count, and about 11 million of them were shared. Assay used: immunoSEQ multiplex PCR; TCRdb lists only in-frame clones, some missing. Clone size and the V and J calls come from that table; the DNA yielded D and trimming. This table holds 140,000 or so clones, almost 85% found once. Germline CDR1 is LGHNA and CDR2 is YSLEER. There are 14 residues in the CDR3. The V end was cut by 1 base, the J end by 5 bases, with 10 bases between. The genes are TRBV4-3 and TRBJ2-3; D is uncertain. This clonotype was sampled from a woman in her sixties or seventies in good health and CMV-seropositive. Sequenced input: PBMCs. The CDR3 DNA follows: TGCGCCAGCAGCCAAGTCGGAGTAATAGATACGCAGTATTTT. It translates to CASSQVGVIDTQYF.